This T cell receptor (beta chain) was observed in a study of OX40 agonist ivuxolimab in advanced cancers. As for the study in general: The patients got ivuxolimab, which is an agonistic anti-OX40 (CD134) antibody. Participants, approximately 83% male, averaged around 60 years of age, ranging from about 23 to 79. Patients treated during dose escalation were battling hepatocellular carcinoma, melanoma, renal cell or head and neck cancer.

Germline values: CDR1 SGHVS, CDR2 FQNEAQ. This CDR3 is 15 amino acids long. Trimming shortened V by 0 bases and J by 4 bases, and 13 bases separated the two germline ends. Sequencing was performed with immunoSEQ multiplex PCR; in TCRdb, only in-frame clones are kept and a portion is missing. Of about 54,000 clones in the sample, more than 85% were seen once. The receptor was isolated from an adult with an advanced solid tumor such as melanoma, head and neck, liver or kidney cancer. The chain has TRBV7-8 and TRBJ2-7; D is tentatively TRBD1 or TRBD2 (5 bases each). Source: CD4+ or CD8+ T cells sorted from blood, taken in a trial of the OX40 agonist ivuxolimab. As DNA, the CDR3 is TGTGCCAGCAGCTTAGCTCGGGACGGGGAATACGAGCAGTACTTC. Its protein is CASSLARDGEYEQYF.